A single sample gave rise to the 25 T cell receptor beta chains below, sequenced in a study of early T cells in non-severe SARS-CoV-2 infection. TCRdb itself ran the 5' RACE reads through MiXCR, one entry per CDR3 protein. The profile shows roughly 70,000 distinct CDR3 sequences, roughly an eighth of them singletons. Sequenced sample: whole blood. The origin of the receptors is an adult who was a healthcare worker with PCR-confirmed SARS-CoV-2 infection or an uninfected control (not recorded which).

This clonotype appeared many times. This rearrangement joins TRBV28 to TRBJ2-7; the D call may be TRBD1 or TRBD2 (6 bases each). Germline V lookup: CDR1 MDHEN, CDR2 SYDVKM. V lost 8 bases, J lost 2 bases, and 19 bases lay in between. This CDR3 has 15 residues. The CDR3 loop is CASGLSGDKTYEQYF. DNA for the CDR3: TGTGCCAGCGGCCTCTCGGGGGACAAGACCTACGAGCAGTACTTC.

The J gene is TRBJ1-6, the V gene TRBV28, with D maybe TRBD1 (5 bases). V lost 5 bases and J 6 bases, leaving 11 bases between the germline ends. The CDR3 loop spans 14 amino acids. Germline-derived CDR1 and CDR2 are MDHEN and SYDVKM. The CDR3 protein is CASSPQGINSPLHF. In DNA, the CDR3 is TGTGCCAGCAGTCCCCAGGGTATTAATTCACCCCTCCACTTT.

This clonotype was recorded many times. CDR3 nucleotide sequence: TGTGCCAGCAGCGCGCCCGGGACTGGAACCTACGAGCAGTACTTC. It is translated as CASSAPGTGTYEQYF. The J gene is TRBJ2-7, the V gene TRBV7-9; D might be TRBD2 (6 bases). Trimming took off 5 bases at V and 2 bases at J, with 16 bases between the two ends. Germline V CDR1 and CDR2: SEHNR, FQNEAQ (reference sequence). The CDR3 consists of 15 residues. The entire variable domain, with the rest obtained from reference TRBV7-9 and TRBJ2-7, is as follows: DTGVSQNPRHKITKRGQNVTFRCDPISEHNRLYWYRQTLGQGPEFLTYFQNEAQLEKSRLLSDRFSAERPKGSFSTLEIQRTEQGDSAMYLCASSAPGTGTYEQYFGPGTRLTVT.

This clonotype was counted at least ten times. The chain is built from TRBV29-1 and TRBJ1-1; unclear D gene. This CDR3 region has 11 residues. The germline CDR1 and CDR2 sequences are SQVTM and ANQGSEA. V was clipped by 3 bases and J by 3 bases, with 5 bases between them. The CDR3 sequence is CSVDTYTEAFF. The CDR3 DNA is TGCAGCGTTGACACATACACTGAAGCTTTCTTT.

This clonotype has ten or more counts. The V gene is TRBV25-1, the J gene TRBJ1-1, with D possibly being TRBD1 (5 bases). This CDR3 region has 13 residues. In germline, CDR1 is MGHDK, CDR2 SYGVNS. V lost 7 bases to trimming and J lost 3 bases, with 12 bases between them. CDR3 coding DNA: TGTGCCAGCACCCGAGGGACTCACACTGAAGCTTTCTTT. It yields the protein CASTRGTHTEAFF.

This clonotype was observed at least ten times. V gene TRBV6-4 combines with J gene TRBJ2-3; TRBD2 matches 8 bases. The germline V gene encodes CDR1 MRHNA and CDR2 SNTAGT. With V trimmed by 3 bases and J by 1 base, 6 bases remained unmatched. This CDR3 region has 16 residues. The CDR3, as DNA: TGTGCCAGCAGTGAATCTAGCGGGCGAGGCACAGATACGCAGTATTTT. Translation: CASSESSGRGTDTQYF.

This clonotype was detected ten times or more. This chain joins TRBV7-2 and TRBJ2-6; D is uncertain. Germline V gives CDR1 SGHTA, CDR2 FQGNSA. V lost 1 base, J lost 0 bases, and 7 bases lay in between. This CDR3 has 16 amino acids. In DNA form, the CDR3 reads TGTGCCAGCAGCTTAGGATCGGGCTCTGGGGCCAACGTCCTGACTTTC. Amino acids: CASSLGSGSGANVLTF.

Ten or more counts support this clonotype. The genes are TRBV6-2 or TRBV6-3 and TRBJ2-6, with D hard to call. This CDR3 region has 15 residues. V shed 5 bases and J shed 0 bases, with 8 bases lying between them. CDR1 is MNHEY, CDR2 SVGEGT, per germline. The CDR3 is CASSAGDSGANVLTF. The CDR3 coding sequence is TGTGCCAGCAGTGCCGGTGACTCTGGGGCCAACGTCCTGACTTTC.

This clonotype occurred many times. Here the CDR3 reads CASSLWGERNIQYF. CDR3 in DNA: TGCGCCAGCAGCTTGTGGGGAGAGAGGAACATTCAGTACTTC. The chain has TRBV5-1 and TRBJ2-4, with D tentatively TRBD2 (5 bases). The V end lost 1 base, the J end lost 7 bases, and 12 bases lay between the germline ends. The CDR3 runs to 14 residues. Germline CDR1 is SGHRS and CDR2 is YFSETQ.

This clonotype came up many times. The chain is built from TRBV20-1 and TRBJ1-2; D is unclear. Trimming took off 0 bases at V and 4 bases at J, with 9 bases between the two ends. The CDR3 has 13 residues. Germline loops: CDR1 DFQATT, CDR2 SNEGSKA (reference sequence). CDR3 in amino acids: CSARDRLLYGYTF. CDR3 sequence (DNA): TGCAGTGCTAGAGATCGGCTTCTCTATGGCTACACCTTC.

This clonotype was found many times. The CDR3 region is CASSLRDRVNTEAFF. The CDR3 DNA follows: TGTGCCAGCTCGCTACGGGACAGGGTGAACACTGAAGCTTTCTTT. The chain combines TRBV18 with TRBJ1-1; 9 bases map to TRBD1. Germline CDR1 is KGHSH and CDR2 is LQKENI. Unmatched junction bases numbered 5, after V lost 6 bases and J lost 0 bases. The CDR3 has 15 residues.

Notes on this clonotype: Since a much larger clone is just one base distant, this may be a read error. The chain is built from TRBV7-2 and TRBJ1-1, with 7 bases identical to TRBD1. The CDR3 contains 14 residues. Germline CDR1 is SGHTA and CDR2 is FQGNSA. CDR3 residues: CVSSLGQVNTEAFF. The DNA of the CDR3 is TGTGTCAGCAGCTTAGGACAGGTGAACACTGAAGCTTTCTTT. The variable domain in full, completed from reference TRBV7-2 and TRBJ1-1, reads GAGVSQSPSNKVTEKGKDVELRCDPISGHTALYWYRQSLGQGLEFLIYFQGNSAPDKSGLPSDRFSAERTGGSVSTLTIQRTQQEDSAVYLCVSSLGQVNTEAFFGQGTRLTVV.

This clonotype occurred many times. The rearrangement links TRBV20-1 to TRBJ2-3, with D maybe TRBD2 (6 bases). The germline V and J ends were trimmed by 0 bases and 4 bases, with 11 bases remaining between them. Germline-derived CDR1 and CDR2 are DFQATT and SNEGSKA (reference sequence). This CDR3 comprises 14 residues. The CDR3 DNA reads TGCAGTGCTAGAGATTGGAGGGCGGCAGATACGCAGTATTTT. It is translated as CSARDWRAADTQYF.

This clonotype was counted ten times or more. J is TRBJ2-7 and V is TRBV5-6, with 7 bases fitting TRBD1. The CDR3 totals 18 residues. V lost 4 bases to trimming and J lost 2 bases; unmatched junction nucleotides: 18. In germline, CDR1 is SGHDT, CDR2 YYEEEE. CDR3 bases: TGTGCCAGCAGCCCAACCCTACTGAGAAATGGACAGGCCTACGAGCAGTACTTC. Protein sequence: CASSPTLLRNGQAYEQYF.

This clonotype has ten or more counts. The chain has TRBV12-3 or TRBV12-4 and TRBJ2-6, with 7 bases identical to TRBD1. The CDR3 spans 18 residues. Trimming took 3 bases from V and 0 from J; bases not matched to a gene: 8. The DNA for the CDR3 is TGTGCCAGCAGTTTCGGACAGGTTATGAGCTCTGGGGCCAACGTCCTGACTTTC. It yields the protein CASSFGQVMSSGANVLTF.

This clonotype appeared a few times. The rearrangement uses TRBV5-6 and TRBJ2-2; D is perhaps TRBD1 (6 bases). Trimming removed 7 bases from V and 4 bases from J, with 11 bases in between. Germline CDR1 and CDR2: SGHDT and YYEEEE. The length of the CDR3 is 13 residues. The CDR3, as DNA: TGTGCCAGCTCCGTAGGGGGCACCGGGGAGCTGTTTTTT. Its translation: CASSVGGTGELFF. The full variable domain, completed using reference TRBV5-6 and TRBJ2-2, is DAGVTQSPTHLIKTRGQQVTLRCSPKSGHDTVSWYQQALGQGPQFIFQYYEEEERQRGNFPDRFSGHQFPNYSSELNVNALLLGDSALYLCASSVGGTGELFFGEGSRLTVL.

In its sample, this clonotype was seen many times. The chain employs TRBV2 and TRBJ1-5; D is perhaps TRBD1 (5 bases). Germline CDR1 SNHLY, CDR2 FYNNEI. This CDR3 comprises 14 residues. The V end lost 6 bases, the J end lost 1 base, and 10 bases lay between the germline ends. The DNA of the CDR3 is TGTGCCAGCAGACCGGGACTCAGCAATCAGCCCCAGCATTTT. It yields the protein CASRPGLSNQPQHF.

This clonotype was observed many times. The chain couples TRBV6-4 to TRBJ2-3; D gene uncertain. CDR3 length: 14 residues. V was clipped by 0 bases and J by 4 bases, with 8 bases between them. Per the germline V gene, CDR1 is MRHNA and CDR2 is SNTAGT. CDR3 in amino acids: CASSDSPESDTQYF. The CDR3, as DNA: TGTGCCAGCAGTGACTCTCCAGAATCAGATACGCAGTATTTT.

This clonotype has more than one count but fewer than ten. This rearrangement joins TRBV20-1 to TRBJ1-1, with D hard to call. The CDR3 is made up of 12 amino acids. Trimming stripped 0 bases from V and 14 bases from J, with 16 bases between. Germline-derived CDR1 and CDR2 are DFQATT and SNEGSKA (reference sequence). The CDR3 reads CSARDQKSTVFF. The CDR3 region has the DNA TGCAGTGCTAGAGATCAAAAAAGCACTGTATTCTTT.

This clonotype was seen ten or more times. The gene calls are TRBV6-2 or TRBV6-3 and TRBJ2-3, with 10 bases matching TRBD2. V lost 3 bases and J lost 2; bases outside the gene matches: 2. CDR3 length: 15 residues. Germline CDR1 is MNHEY and CDR2 is SVGEGT. The CDR3 coding sequence is TGTGCCAGCAGTTATCTAGCGGGAGTCACAGATACGCAGTATTTT. It yields the protein CASSYLAGVTDTQYF.

This clonotype occurred many times. V is TRBV9 and J is TRBJ1-2; a possible D gene is TRBD1 (5 bases). Trimming took off 3 bases at V and 0 bases at J, with 6 bases between the two ends. Germline CDR1 reads SGDLS; CDR2 reads YYNGEE. CDR3 length: 13 amino acids. The CDR3 here is CASSEQANYGYTF. CDR3 in DNA: TGTGCCAGCAGCGAACAGGCTAACTATGGCTACACCTTC.

The rearrangement links TRBV27 to TRBJ2-3, with no clear D. The V end was cut by 5 bases, the J end by 3 bases, with 3 bases between. Germline CDR1 MNHEY, CDR2 SMNVEV (reference sequence). This CDR3 contains 11 residues. The CDR3: CASSQTDTQYF. The CDR3 nucleotides read TGTGCCAGCAGTCAGACAGATACGCAGTATTTT.

This clonotype was seen repeatedly, ten times or more. The chain carries TRBV20-1 and TRBJ2-7, with D maybe TRBD1 (7 bases). Germline values: CDR1 DFQATT, CDR2 SNEGSKA (reference sequence). This CDR3 is 16 amino acids long. V lost 6 bases and J lost 5, with 26 bases in between. CDR3 DNA: TGCAGTGCCCTATCACGCGGGGCAGGGGGTGGGCACGAGCAGTACTTC. Translating it yields CSALSRGAGGGHEQYF.

This clonotype was detected ten times or more. This sequence joins TRBV12-3 or TRBV12-4 and TRBJ2-5; D ambiguous. Between the trimmed V and J ends, which lost 3 bases and 4 bases, there was a span of 6 bases. The CDR3 is 12 residues long. The DNA for the CDR3 is TGTGCCAGCAGTTTTGCTGGAGAGACCCAGTACTTC. It encodes CASSFAGETQYF.

The chain couples TRBV7-9 to TRBJ1-1, with a tentative D call TRBD1 (6 bases). Germline CDR1 and CDR2: SEHNR and FQNEAQ (reference sequence). With 7 bases removed from V and 1 base from J, the gap between germline ends came to 10 bases. The CDR3 runs 13 residues. The CDR3 DNA follows: TGTGCCAGCAACGACAGGACGAACACTGAAGCTTTCTTT. This codes for CASNDRTNTEAFF.